Listed below are T cell receptor beta chains from one sample, sequenced in a study of cytomegalovirus exposure and HLA in healthy donors. Assay used: immunoSEQ multiplex PCR; TCRdb lists only in-frame clones, some missing. This table holds 170,000 or so clones, roughly 73% found once. Input material: PBMCs. These receptors originate from a woman aged 30 to 39 in good health and CMV-seronegative. Each CDR3 is given with its conserved first and last residue. Fields, in order: J gene, D gene, clone size, V gene, CDR3 protein, CDR3 DNA. A D gene is named only where the DNA matches it firmly. Clone size is stated in some rows and not others, as once, few, many or a class when expanded.

>TRBJ2-2|TRBD1|.|TRBV5-1
CASSGAQGASGELFF
TGCGCCAGCAGCGGGGCCCAGGGGGCAAGTGGGGAGCTGTTTTTT
>TRBJ1-2|.|.|TRBV14
CASSPDRRGYTF
TGTGCCAGCAGCCCGGACAGACGGGGCTACACCTTC
>TRBJ2-6|.|.|TRBV5-1
CASSSQGFGANVLTF
TGCGCCAGCAGCTCCCAGGGTTTTGGGGCCAACGTCCTGACTTTC
>TRBJ2-2|TRBD1|.|TRBV5-4
CASRPGTENTGELFF
TGTGCCAGCAGACCCGGGACAGAGAACACCGGGGAGCTGTTTTTT
>TRBJ2-2|TRBD1|.|TRBV5-4
CASSLGLTGNTGELFF
TGTGCCAGCAGCTTGGGACTGACAGGGAATACCGGGGAGCTGTTTTTT
>TRBJ2-3|TRBD1|.|TRBV5-4
CASSLPGQGTDTQYF
TGTGCCAGCAGCCTCCCGGGACAGGGAACAGATACGCAGTATTTT
>TRBJ2-7|.|.|TRBV13
CASTRRGTVRHEQYF
TGTGCCAGCACCCGTAGGGGGACCGTAAGACACGAGCAGTACTTC
>TRBJ2-3|.|.|TRBV5-4
CASSDGQLPDTQYF
TGTGCCAGCAGCGACGGACAGTTACCAGATACGCAGTATTTT
>TRBJ1-2|.|.|TRBV2
CASSGGQGYGYTF
TGTGCCAGCAGTGGTGGGCAGGGCTATGGCTACACCTTC
>TRBJ1-1|.|.|TRBV27
CASSSGSTEAFF
TGTGCCAGCAGTTCAGGGTCGACTGAAGCTTTCTTT
>TRBJ2-3|TRBD2|once|TRBV30
CAWSRGRVDTQYF
TGTGCCTGGAGCCGGGGGAGGGTGGATACGCAGTATTTT
>TRBJ2-7|.|.|TRBV9
CASSAGGLGYEQYF
TGTGCCAGCAGCGCCGGAGGCTTGGGCTACGAGCAGTACTTC
>TRBJ2-5|TRBD2|.|TRBV5-1
CASSLEGRGWQETQYF
TGCGCCAGCAGCTTGGAAGGGCGGGGGTGGCAAGAGACCCAGTACTTC
>TRBJ2-5|TRBD2|.|TRBV5-1
CASSLRTSGGQETQYF
TGCGCCAGCAGCCTGAGGACTAGCGGGGGCCAAGAGACCCAGTACTTC
>TRBJ2-7|.|few|TRBV19
CASSIDATKQQYF
TGTGCCAGTAGTATAGATGCCACAAAACAGCAGTACTTC
>TRBJ1-5|.|.|TRBV5-1
CASSLGGPGNQPQHF
TGCGCCAGCAGCTTGGGAGGCCCAGGCAATCAGCCCCAGCATTTT
>TRBJ1-1|.|.|TRBV5-6
CASSYTGISTAFF
TGTGCCAGCAGCTACACCGGGATTTCAACAGCTTTCTTT
>TRBJ1-1|.|.|TRBV27
CASSFVSRKNTEAFF
TGTGCCAGCAGTTTCGTGAGCAGGAAGAACACTGAAGCTTTCTTT
>TRBJ1-1|.|.|TRBV9
CASSTPLGGLNTEAFF
TGTGCCAGCAGCACTCCTCTTGGCGGCCTAAACACTGAAGCTTTCTTT
>TRBJ1-4|.|.|TRBV19
CASSINPVSLQKLFF
TGTGCCAGTAGTATCAACCCCGTCAGTTTGCAAAAACTGTTTTTT
>TRBJ1-4|.|.|TRBV30
CAWSGEAGGEKLFF
TGTGCCTGGAGTGGCGAGGCAGGAGGCGAAAAACTGTTTTTT
>TRBJ1-2|.|.|TRBV6-1
CASSEPVGGINYGYTF
TGTGCCAGCAGTGAACCGGTGGGGGGAATTAACTATGGCTACACCTTC
>TRBJ2-1|.|.|TRBV6-6
CASSQPGHSYNEQFF
TGTGCCAGCAGCCAGCCGGGACATTCCTACAATGAGCAGTTCTTC
>TRBJ2-7|TRBD1|.|TRBV7-8
CASSPPGQGAYYEQYF
TGTGCCAGCAGCCCCCCGGGGCAGGGGGCTTACTACGAGCAGTACTTC
>TRBJ2-7|.|.|TRBV5-1
CASSLVGGNSYEQYF
TGCGCCAGCAGCTTGGTGGGGGGAAACTCCTACGAGCAGTACTTC
>TRBJ1-1|.|.|TRBV29-1
CSVARSEYTEAFF
TGCAGCGTTGCCAGGTCGGAATACACTGAAGCTTTCTTT
>TRBJ2-7|.|.|TRBV28
CASSLTFLQGIYEQYF
TGTGCCAGCAGCCTCACTTTTCTCCAGGGTATATACGAGCAGTACTTC
>TRBJ1-5|TRBD1|.|TRBV4-2
CASSQVQNRGGYSNQPQHF
TGTGCCAGCAGCCAAGTTCAGAACAGGGGGGGATATAGCAATCAGCCCCAGCATTTT
>TRBJ2-7|.|.|TRBV6-1
CASRLDRVPSYEQYF
TGTGCCAGCAGGCTCGACAGAGTCCCATCCTACGAGCAGTACTTC
>TRBJ2-1|TRBD2|.|TRBV5-1
CASSLEPLAGVSYNEQFF
TGCGCCAGCAGCTTGGAACCTTTAGCGGGGGTCTCCTACAATGAGCAGTTCTTC
>TRBJ2-5|.|.|TRBV5-1
CASSLRGETQYF
TGCGCCAGCAGCTTAAGGGGAGAGACCCAGTACTTC
>TRBJ2-1|.|.|TRBV5-1
CASSLELVSYNEQFF
TGCGCCAGCAGCTTAGAGTTGGTCTCCTACAATGAGCAGTTCTTC
>TRBJ2-3|.|once|TRBV28
CASSTVTDTQYF
TGTGCCAGCAGTACGGTGACAGATACGCAGTATTTT
>TRBJ1-1|.|once|TRBV7-9
CASSSMQGTRAFF
TGTGCCAGCAGCTCGATGCAGGGTACAAGGGCTTTCTTT
>TRBJ1-4|TRBD1|.|TRBV5-5
CASSTTTGGIEKLFF
TGTGCCAGCAGCACAACTACAGGGGGCATAGAAAAACTGTTTTTT
>TRBJ1-3|.|.|TRBV2
CASSFEHGNTIYF
TGTGCCAGCAGTTTTGAGCATGGAAACACCATATATTTT
>TRBJ2-4|.|.|TRBV28
CASSSDSGWVIQYF
TGTGCCAGCAGTTCGGACTCGGGGTGGGTCATTCAGTACTTC
>TRBJ1-1|.|.|TRBV28
CASSDPGYPEAFF
TGTGCCAGCAGTGACCCAGGATACCCTGAAGCTTTCTTT
>TRBJ1-1|.|.|TRBV6-6
CASSSAGGSEAFF
TGTGCCAGCAGTTCCGCAGGAGGGTCTGAAGCTTTCTTT
>TRBJ1-1|.|once|TRBV18
CASLPNSMNTEAFF
TGTGCCAGCCTACCCAATTCAATGAACACTGAAGCTTTCTTT
>TRBJ2-1|.|.|TRBV28
CASSFSQGKRGEQFF
TGTGCCAGCAGTTTTTCGCAGGGGAAAAGGGGCGAGCAGTTCTTC